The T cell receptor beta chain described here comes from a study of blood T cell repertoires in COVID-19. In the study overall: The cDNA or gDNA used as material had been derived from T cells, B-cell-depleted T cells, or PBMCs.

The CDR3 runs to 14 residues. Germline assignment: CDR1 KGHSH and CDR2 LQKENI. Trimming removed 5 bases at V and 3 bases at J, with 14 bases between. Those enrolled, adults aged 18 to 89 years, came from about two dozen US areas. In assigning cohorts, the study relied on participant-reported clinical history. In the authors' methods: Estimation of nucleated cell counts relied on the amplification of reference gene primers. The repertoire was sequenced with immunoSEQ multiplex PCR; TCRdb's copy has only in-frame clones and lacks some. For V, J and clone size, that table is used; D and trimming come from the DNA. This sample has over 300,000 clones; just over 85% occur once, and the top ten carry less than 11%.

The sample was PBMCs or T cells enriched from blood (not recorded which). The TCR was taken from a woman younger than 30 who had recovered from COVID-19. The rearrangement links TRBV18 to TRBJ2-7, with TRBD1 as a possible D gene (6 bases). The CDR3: CASSTGTSHYEQYF. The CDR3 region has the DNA TGTGCCAGCTCAACCGGGACATCTCACTACGAGCAGTACTTC. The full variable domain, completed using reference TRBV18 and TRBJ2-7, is NAGVMQNPRHLVRRRGQEARLRCSPMKGHSHVYWYRQLPEEGLKFMVYLQKENIIDESGMPKERFSAEFPKEGPSILRIQQVVRGDSAAYFCASSTGTSHYEQYFGPGTRLTVT.